This TCR beta chain derives from a study of OX40 agonist ivuxolimab in advanced cancers. Regarding the study in general: Ivuxolimab, which targeted the costimulatory receptor OX40 (CD134), was an agonistic, fully human IgG2 monoclonal antibody. Intravenous ivuxolimab was administered to patients every 2 weeks at six dose levels: 0.01, 0.1, 0.3, 1.5, 3 and 10 mg/kg. Among the 50 to 55 dose-escalation patients, roughly 20 had hepatocellular carcinoma, some 15 melanoma, 9 renal cell carcinoma and 9 head and neck cancer. The dose-escalation cohort was roughly 80% male with a mean age of roughly 60 years, ranging from roughly 23 to 90. Patients were allowed to have had prior anti-PD-1, anti-PD-L1 or anti-CTLA-4 therapy, and approximately 39% of the dose-escalation patients had been treated with checkpoint inhibitors. Partial responses were achieved by three dose-escalation patients, of whom one had hepatocellular carcinoma and two had cutaneous melanoma. Peripheral TCRbeta sequencing was intended to test whether TCR sequence diversity was altered and clonal T-cell expansion was caused by ivuxolimab. The paper describes the monotherapy dose-escalation part (N ≈ 50 patients) of the phase I trial of ivuxolimab. Overall results and qualifications from the work: Low levels of normalized T-cell clonal expansion were also seen in some patients who did not respond. In the 0.1-3.0 mg/kg groups, partial responders were among the patients with the lowest normalized peripheral clonal expansion, particularly in CD8+ T cells. After ivuxolimab, more expanded clones were found on average in CD8+ T cells than in CD4+ T cells. At doses of 0.1 to 3.0 mg/kg, clonal expansion of both CD4+ and CD8+ blood T cells was observed from baseline to week 6. Antigen specificity was not determined for the clonally expanded peripheral T cells.

Concerning this clone itself: Its target antigen remains unknown. Base qualities are not recorded, but no much larger clone differs from it by a single base.

For sequencing of the TCRbeta CDR3 region, genomic DNA was extracted from the sorted cells. TCRbeta CDR3 regions were sequenced using the immunoSEQ Assay. Not all clones reach the TCRdb copy of this immuneACCESS table, which keeps in-frame sequences only. Checked studies attribute under half of the gap to unresolved V genes and leave the rest unexplained. The sample table holds roughly 75,000 clones, of which about nine tenths were seen once. The ten largest clones represent under 3.5% of the sample. The CDR3 sequence holds 16 residues, the cysteine and phenylalanine included. Only the CDR3 DNA is retained, 48 bases long and in frame from the first base. The germline V end is reduced by 1 base and the J end by 5 bases; junction bases left unmatched: 4. Taken from the germline V gene, the CDR1 and CDR2 loops are SGHTA and FQGNSA. The trial excluded patients who had a history of autoimmune disease or were on systemic immunosuppression. Peripheral blood for TCR sequencing was drawn from every dose cohort at baseline, at cycle 4 day 1 and at cycle 7 day 1. Samples were obtained from an open-label, multicenter, first-in-human phase I dose-escalation trial of ivuxolimab. Adults with locally advanced or metastatic melanoma, renal cell, hepatocellular, or head and neck squamous cell carcinoma were enrolled in the trial. CD4+ and CD8+ T cells were sorted separately from peripheral blood before TCR sequencing.

Sequenced material: CD4+ or CD8+ T cells sorted from blood, taken in a trial of the OX40 agonist ivuxolimab. The chain links TRBV7-2 with TRBJ2-5, and TRBD2 aligns with 13 junction nucleotides. This sequence was found in an adult with an advanced solid tumor such as melanoma, head and neck, liver or kidney cancer. DNA sequence: TGTGCCAGCAGCTTAGATACTAGCGGGGGGGCGGAGACCCAGTACTTC. It is translated as CASSLDTSGGAETQYF.